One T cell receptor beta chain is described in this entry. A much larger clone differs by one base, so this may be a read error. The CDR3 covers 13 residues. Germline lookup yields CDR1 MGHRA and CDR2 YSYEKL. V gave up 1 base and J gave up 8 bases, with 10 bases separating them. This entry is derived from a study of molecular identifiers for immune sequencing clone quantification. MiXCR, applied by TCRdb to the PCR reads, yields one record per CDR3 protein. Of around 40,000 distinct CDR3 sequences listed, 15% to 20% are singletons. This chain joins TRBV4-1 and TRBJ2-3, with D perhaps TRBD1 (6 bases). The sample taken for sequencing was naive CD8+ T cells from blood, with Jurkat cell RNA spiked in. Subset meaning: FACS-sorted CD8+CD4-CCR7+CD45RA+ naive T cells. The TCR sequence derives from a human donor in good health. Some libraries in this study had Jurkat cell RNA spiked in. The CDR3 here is CASSQGTVGTQYF. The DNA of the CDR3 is TGCGCCAGCAGCCAAGGGACAGTAGGTACGCAGTATTTT.